This note documents a single T cell receptor beta chain sequence. Its matching antigen is unknown. The V and J ends lost 1 base and 3 bases respectively, with 14 bases between them. CDR1 and CDR2 (germline): SGHDN, FVKESK. The CDR3 is 16 amino acids. This sample was taken from a study of T cell responses to AZD1222 COVID-19 vaccine. Produced via immunoSEQ multiplex PCR; TCRdb's table is partial and in-frame only. The repertoire consists of about 130,000 clones, with about 90% occurring once and the leading ten covering approximately 2.1%. Study results and limitations: The study identified only a handful of AZD1222 recipients as seropositive at baseline. Without day 14 samples, only post-peak T cell repertoires were studied. Donors, mostly white British, included more females; clonal diversity was possibly underestimated. The breadth and depth of Spike-specific TCRs increased once two AZD1222 doses had been given.

The sample consisted of peripheral blood, taken on day 0 of AZD1222 vaccination. This clonotype was obtained from an adult in good health. The chain is built from TRBV14 and TRBJ2-3; D perhaps matches TRBD2 (6 bases). In nucleotides, the CDR3 is TGTGCCAGCAGCCAAGGGGTCGGGACTCTAACAGATACGCAGTATTTT. It encodes CASSQGVGTLTDTQYF.